This T cell receptor beta chain emerged from a study of CD8+ T cells in alopecia areata. Study-level findings and limits: Affected lesional scalp, above all in alopecia totalis/universalis, was more clonal than normal scalp.

As to treatment: oral pan-JAK inhibitor, 5-10 mg twice daily. Alopecia areata patients had lesional scalp punch biopsies and peripheral blood taken from them. It was cDNA, reverse transcribed from extracted RNA, that served as the sequencing template. Profiled with immunoSEQ multiplex PCR; TCRdb holds only in-frame clones, not every one. The table records around 4,100 clones, 69% of them present only once. Remarks on this clone: What it binds is unknown.

The germline V gene encodes CDR1 LGHNA and CDR2 YSLEER. This CDR3 is built from 15 residues. V lost 0 bases and J lost 3, with 8 bases in between. The TCR sequence derives from a human donor with alopecia areata. The material sequenced was skin, taken at week 24, from a patient treated with tofacitinib. J is TRBJ1-4 and V is TRBV4-3; D gene uncertain. Here the CDR3 DNA reads TGCGCCAGCAGCCAAGAAGCTGGGTCTAATGAAAAACTGTTTTTT. As protein: CASSQEAGSNEKLFF.